The next 2 T cell receptor beta chains were all read from a single sample in a study of blood T cells in healthy people across ages. Combining a sample-barcoded 5' primer with a J-beta primer mix, a second PCR ran for about 6 to 11 cycles. TCRdb re-derived calls from the 5' RACE reads in MiXCR, one entry per CDR3 protein. Of about 1.6 million distinct CDR3 sequences listed, 30% to 35% are singletons. Material for sequencing was blood. These receptors were taken from a woman younger than 45 in good health.

Only a few counts were recorded for this clonotype. The J gene is TRBJ1-5, the V gene TRBV2; TRBD1 matches at 8 bases. The CDR3 extends over 15 amino acids. The germline V gene encodes CDR1 SNHLY and CDR2 FYNNEI. V lost 5 bases and J lost 5; bases outside the gene matches: 8. The CDR3 reads CASSLGQVNYQPQHF. The CDR3 nucleotides are TGTGCCAGCAGTTTGGGACAGGTAAATTATCAGCCCCAGCATTTT.

This chain uses TRBV29-1 with TRBJ2-3; D gene unclear. The CDR3 is made up of 13 amino acids. Trimming pared 0 bases from V and 8 bases from J, leaving 12 bases between. The germline V gene has CDR1 SQVTM and CDR2 ANQGSEA. For the CDR3, the DNA is TGCAGCGTTGAAGAGGGATTAGCAGGTACGCAGTATTTT. Amino acids: CSVEEGLAGTQYF.